Listed here are 13 T cell receptor beta chains from one sample, sequenced in a study of T cell responses to AZD1222 COVID-19 vaccine. Using immunoSEQ multiplex PCR, the repertoire was profiled, and TCRdb retains in-frame clones only, with some absent. The sample lists some 120,000 clones, 75% to 90% occurring once. Material: peripheral blood, obtained on day 0 of MenACWY control vaccination. The origin of the receptors is an adult in good health.

This chain links TRBV18 with TRBJ1-2; D perhaps matches TRBD1 (6 bases). V was cut by 2 bases and J by 1 base, with 20 bases left in between. CDR3 length: 18 amino acids. The V gene's germline CDR1 is KGHSH and CDR2 LQKENI. CDR3 nucleotide sequence: TGTGCCAGCTCACCAAGTGTTGGCAGGGGCAGTGGTAACTATGGCTACACCTTC. Encoded protein: CASSPSVGRGSGNYGYTF.

The chain uses TRBV18 and TRBJ1-2; D might be TRBD1 (6 bases). V gave up 3 bases and J gave up 0 bases, with 14 bases separating them. Germline values: CDR1 KGHSH, CDR2 LQKENI. CDR3 size: 16 residues. The CDR3 region has the DNA TGTGCCAGCTCACCCCCGGGGACACCTGCTAACTATGGCTACACCTTC. Encoded protein: CASSPPGTPANYGYTF.

This rearrangement joins TRBV11-3 to TRBJ1-3, with no clear D. Germline values: CDR1 SGHNT, CDR2 YENEEA. The length of the CDR3 is 13 residues. Trimming pared 5 bases from V and 3 bases from J, leaving 8 bases between. The CDR3 region is CASSPPSGNTIYF. The DNA of the CDR3 is TGTGCCAGCAGCCCCCCAAGTGGAAACACCATATATTTT.

V gene TRBV18 combines with J gene TRBJ2-7; unclear D gene. V shed 5 bases and J shed 3 bases, with 14 bases lying between them. Germline V gives CDR1 KGHSH, CDR2 LQKENI. The CDR3 is made up of 14 amino acids. The CDR3 DNA reads TGTGCCAGCTCAGGTACGGGTCCAATCTACGAGCAGTACTTC. Translating it yields CASSGTGPIYEQYF.

The chain recombines TRBV6-2 or TRBV6-3 with TRBJ2-3; TRBD2 matches at 11 bases. The germline CDR1 and CDR2 sequences are MNHEY and SVGEGT. This CDR3 spans 17 amino acids. Unmatched junction bases numbered 4, after V lost 2 bases and J lost 0 bases. The CDR3 region has the DNA TGTGCCAGCAGTTACGTTACTAGCGGGGGTAGCACAGATACGCAGTATTTT. Its protein product is CASSYVTSGGSTDTQYF.

V and J are TRBV30 and TRBJ2-7; 7 nucleotides align to TRBD1. Looked up from germline, CDR1 is GTSNPN and CDR2 is SVGIG (reference sequence). Trimming at V came to 5 bases and at J to 4 bases, leaving 17 bases not matched to a gene. This CDR3 has 16 amino acids. Written as DNA, the CDR3 is TGTGCCTGGTCGTTCGGGGACAGCTCTACTGTTTACGAGCAGTACTTC. It yields the protein CAWSFGDSSTVYEQYF. The full variable domain, in which reference TRBV30 and TRBJ2-7 provide the parts outside the CDR3, is SQTIHQWPATLVQPVGSPLSLECTVEGTSNPNLYWYRQAAGRGLQLLFYSVGIGQISSEVPQNLSASRPQDRQFILSSKKLLLSDSGFYLCAWSFGDSSTVYEQYFGPGTRLTVT.

V is TRBV7-8 and J is TRBJ2-5; 11 positions agree with TRBD2. Germline assignment: CDR1 SGHVS and CDR2 FQNEAQ. The CDR3 spans 16 residues. V dropped 1 base and J dropped 7; count of bases not matched to a gene: 8. CDR3 in amino acids: CASSLVPTSGGGTQYF. In nucleotides, the CDR3 is TGTGCCAGCAGCTTAGTACCCACTAGCGGGGGTGGGACCCAGTACTTC.

This clone was seen only once. This CDR3 is also generated by other DNA sequences in the sample. This chain links TRBV27 with TRBJ1-5; D not certain. The germline gives CDR1 MNHEY, CDR2 SMNVEV (reference sequence). V was pared by 0 bases and J by 3 bases, with 3 bases between. There are 13 residues in the CDR3. For the CDR3, the DNA is TGTGCCAGCAGTTTATCTCCCAATCAGCCCCAGCATTTT. It codes for CASSLSPNQPQHF.

The chain combines TRBV30 with TRBJ1-5, with D perhaps TRBD1 (5 bases). The CDR3 runs 16 residues. Trimming removed 0 bases from V and 3 bases from J, with 15 bases in between. The germline V gene encodes CDR1 GTSNPN and CDR2 SVGIG (reference sequence). CDR3 sequence: CAWSVRGKGNNQPQHF. The CDR3 nucleotides read TGTGCCTGGAGTGTTCGGGGGAAAGGAAACAATCAGCCCCAGCATTTT.

J is TRBJ1-4 and V is TRBV18; D is ambiguous. The germline V and J ends were trimmed by 2 bases and 14 bases, with 15 bases remaining between them. The V gene's germline CDR1 is KGHSH and CDR2 LQKENI. The CDR3 covers 13 residues. The DNA for the CDR3 is TGTGCCAGCTCACCAGATCCCCGGTCGCACCTGTTTTTT. Translated, it gives CASSPDPRSHLFF.

This rearrangement joins TRBV6-2 or TRBV6-3 to TRBJ1-1; D remains unclear. V was pared by 0 bases and J by 1 base, with 6 bases between. The germline V gene has CDR1 MNHEY and CDR2 SVGEGT. This CDR3 is built from 14 residues. The chain's CDR3 is CASSYSIPNTEAFF. In DNA, the CDR3 is TGTGCCAGCAGTTACTCTATCCCGAACACTGAAGCTTTCTTT.

The chain couples TRBV15 to TRBJ1-5; D not resolved. With 0 bases removed from V and 9 bases from J, the gap between germline ends came to 9 bases. CDR3 length equals 13 residues. Germline V gene data show CDR1 as LNHNV and CDR2 as YYDKDF (reference sequence). CDR3 in amino acids: CATSREREAPQHF. CDR3 sequence (DNA): TGTGCCACCAGCAGAGAGAGGGAAGCGCCCCAGCATTTT.

V usage is TRBV12-3 or TRBV12-4 and J usage is TRBJ2-7; D possibly corresponds to TRBD1 (6 bases). The V and J ends lost 1 base and 5 bases respectively, with 9 bases between them. The CDR3 sequence is 13 residues long. The chain's CDR3 is CASSLGAGDEQYF. For the CDR3, the DNA is TGTGCCAGCAGTTTAGGGGCAGGGGACGAGCAGTACTTC.